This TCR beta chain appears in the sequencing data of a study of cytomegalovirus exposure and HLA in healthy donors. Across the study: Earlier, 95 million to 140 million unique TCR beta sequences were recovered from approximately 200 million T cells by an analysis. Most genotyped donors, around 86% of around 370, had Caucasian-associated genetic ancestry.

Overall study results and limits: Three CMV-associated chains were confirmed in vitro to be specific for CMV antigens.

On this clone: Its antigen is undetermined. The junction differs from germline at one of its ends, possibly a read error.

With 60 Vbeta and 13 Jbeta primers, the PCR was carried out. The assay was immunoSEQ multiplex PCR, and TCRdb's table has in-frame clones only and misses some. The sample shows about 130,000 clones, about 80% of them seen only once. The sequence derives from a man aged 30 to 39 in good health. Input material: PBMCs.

DNA for the CDR3: TGTGCCAGCAGCCTAGGGTTGGGGGACAGGGGTGGTTCTGGCTACACCTTC. Translation gives CASSLGLGDRGGSGYTF. The chain recombines TRBV13 with TRBJ1-2; 10 bases match TRBD1. The CDR3 covers 17 residues. CDR1 and CDR2 from the germline V gene are PRHDT and FYEKMQ (reference sequence).